This T cell receptor (beta chain) was sequenced during a study of blood T cells in healthy people across ages. The CDR3 contains 14 residues. The trim removed 5 bases at V and 5 bases at J, leaving 8 bases unmatched. For the second PCR, which ran for about 7 to 11 cycles, a sample-barcoded 5' primer and a J-beta primer mix were used. MiXCR, run by TCRdb on the 5' RACE reads, gives a single entry per CDR3 protein. The data show about 1.4 million distinct CDR3 sequences, approximately 59% seen once. The sample consisted of blood. V gene TRBV12-3 or TRBV12-4 combines with J gene TRBJ2-7; 8 positions match TRBD2. The clonotype was recovered from a young man in good health. The CDR3 spells CASSPLAGYDEQYF. The CDR3 region has the DNA TGTGCCAGCAGTCCCTTAGCGGGGTACGACGAGCAGTACTTC.